Listed here are 9 T cell receptor beta chains from one sample, sequenced in a study of T cell responses to AZD1222 COVID-19 vaccine. The data were produced by immunoSEQ multiplex PCR, yet TCRdb's version contains in-frame clones alone and is incomplete. The sample has roughly 150,000 clones, 85% to 90% seen once; the top ten hold 6.5% to 7%. The input for sequencing was peripheral blood, taken on day 0 of AZD1222 vaccination. The receptors stem from an adult in good health.

The V call is TRBV2, the J call TRBJ1-4; no definite D call. Germline V gene sequence: CDR1 SNHLY, CDR2 FYNNEI. Trimming took off 4 bases at V and 8 bases at J, with 8 bases between the two ends. The CDR3 totals 12 residues. The CDR3 nucleotides are TGTGCCAGCAGTGGTAAACCCGAAAAACTGTTTTTT. Translating gives CASSGKPEKLFF.

CDR3 protein: CASSDTRGGEKLFF. CDR3 nucleotides: TGTGCCAGCAGTGACACCAGGGGAGGCGAAAAACTGTTTTTT. J is TRBJ1-4 and V is TRBV6-1; D might be TRBD1 (6 bases). The CDR3 is 14 amino acids. CDR1 and CDR2 from the germline V gene are MNHNS and SASEGT. The V gene lost 3 bases and the J gene lost 8 bases, with 13 bases spanning the gap.

The J gene is TRBJ2-7, the V gene TRBV7-9, with TRBD1 matching over 9 bases. J gave up 4 bases and V 5 bases, and 6 bases lay outside the gene matches. CDR1 is SEHNR and CDR2 is FQNEAQ in the germline V gene (reference sequence). This CDR3 region has 14 residues. In DNA form, the CDR3 reads TGTGCCAGCAGCACCCGACAGGGGGGATACGAGCAGTACTTC. Its protein is CASSTRQGGYEQYF. The whole variable domain, filled in from reference TRBV7-9 and TRBJ2-7, reads DTGVSQNPRHKITKRGQNVTFRCDPISEHNRLYWYRQTLGQGPEFLTYFQNEAQLEKSRLLSDRFSAERPKGSFSTLEIQRTEQGDSAMYLCASSTRQGGYEQYFGPGTRLTVT.

The V call is TRBV28, the J call TRBJ1-4; D call uncertain. Germline values: CDR1 MDHEN, CDR2 SYDVKM. V lost 2 bases and J 8 bases, leaving 3 bases between the germline ends. This CDR3 comprises 11 residues. The CDR3 sequence is CASSLREKLFF. DNA of the CDR3: TGTGCCAGCAGTTTACGGGAAAAACTGTTTTTT.

This chain uses TRBV14 with TRBJ1-1; a weak D match, TRBD1 (5 bases). CDR1 is SGHDN and CDR2 is FVKESK in the germline V gene. The CDR3 is made up of 16 amino acids. V gave up 3 bases and J gave up 3 bases, with 17 bases separating them. The CDR3 nucleotides read TGTGCCAGCAGCCAGATCCCGGGGCCGATTTACACTGAAGCTTTCTTT. Residues: CASSQIPGPIYTEAFF.

The CDR3 region has the DNA TGTGCCAGCAGCTTGTGGGGCAAAGGATCTGAAGCTTTCTTT. Amino acid sequence: CASSLWGKGSEAFF. The genes are TRBV5-5 and TRBJ1-1; tentatively, D is TRBD1 (5 bases). Germline V CDR1 and CDR2: SGHKS, YYEKEE (reference sequence). The CDR3 contains 14 residues. Deletions cut 1 base from V and 6 bases from J, with 13 bases between. Complete variable domain (other parts from reference TRBV5-5 and TRBJ1-1): DAGVTQSPTHLIKTRGQQVTLRCSPISGHKSVSWYQQVLGQGPQFIFQYYEKEERGRGNFPDRFSARQFPNYSSELNVNALLLGDSALYLCASSLWGKGSEAFFGQGTRLTVV.

This chain connects TRBV2 to TRBJ2-7; tentatively, D is TRBD1 (6 bases). The V end lost 7 bases, the J end lost 5 bases, and 12 bases lay between the germline ends. In germline, CDR1 is SNHLY, CDR2 FYNNEI. The CDR3 consists of 12 residues. CDR3 nucleotides: TGTGCCAGCAATACAGGGCACCACGAGCAGTACTTC. It translates to CASNTGHHEQYF.

The rearrangement uses TRBV3-1 (or the pseudogene TRBV3-2) and TRBJ1-3; no definite D call. CDR1 and CDR2 from the germline V gene are LGHDT and YNNKEL (reference sequence). V shed 2 bases and J shed 12 bases, with 17 bases lying between them. This CDR3 is 14 amino acids long. CDR3 nucleotide sequence: TGTGCCAGCAGCCAATTAGAACAGAGGGTAGGCATATATTTT. Translating it yields CASSQLEQRVGIYF.

This chain links TRBV7-9 with TRBJ2-1; 13 bases are shared with TRBD2. CDR1 is SEHNR, CDR2 FQNEAQ, per germline (reference sequence). Trimming took 0 bases from V and 9 from J; bases not matched to a gene: 2. The length of the CDR3 is 15 residues. Written as DNA, the CDR3 is TGTGCCAGCAGCTTAGCACTAGCGGGGGGGCGTGAGCAGTTCTTC. Amino acid sequence: CASSLALAGGREQFF.